What follows are 20 T cell receptor beta chains derived from one specimen sequenced in a study of shared clonotypes between healthy human individuals. Sequencing was performed with immunoSEQ multiplex PCR; in TCRdb, only in-frame clones are kept and a portion is missing. This sample has about 1.1 million clones; approximately 80% occur once, and the top ten carry approximately 0.52%. Specimen: memory CD4+ T cells from PBMCs. Sample subset: CD45RA-negative fraction. Every receptor here comes from a man aged 18 to 30 in good health. Some clones in this sample may be carry-over from other donors' samples.

This chain uses TRBV2 with TRBJ2-7; the match to TRBD2 covers 10 bases. The CDR3 contains 18 residues. V gave up 7 bases and J gave up 2 bases; unmatched junction bases: 17. Germline CDR1 reads SNHLY; CDR2 reads FYNNEI. CDR3 in amino acids: CASTPRLGSGRPTYEQYF. The DNA of the CDR3 is TGTGCCAGCACCCCCCGTTTAGGTAGCGGGAGGCCTACCTACGAGCAGTACTTC.

This clone was counted a single time. The rearrangement uses TRBV19 and TRBJ2-1; D might be TRBD1 or TRBD2, each matching 6 bases. CDR1 is LNHDA, CDR2 SQIVND, per germline (reference sequence). The CDR3 extends over 15 amino acids. The germline V and J ends were trimmed by 3 bases and 7 bases, with 16 bases remaining between them. For the CDR3, the DNA is TGTGCCAGTAGTATCTTAATCCAGGGGAGGAATGAGCAGTTCTTC. Residues: CASSILIQGRNEQFF.

This chain links TRBV4-1 with TRBJ1-5; possibly TRBD1 for D (6 bases). Per germline, CDR1 MGHRA and CDR2 YSYEKL. V was trimmed by 0 bases and J by 2 bases, leaving 17 bases between them. CDR3 length: 18 residues. The CDR3 loop is CASSQDTGGAGRNQPQHF. The CDR3 nucleotides read TGCGCCAGCAGCCAAGATACGGGGGGCGCAGGGCGCAATCAGCCCCAGCATTTT.

This sequence joins TRBV18 and TRBJ2-1; TRBD2 aligns across 7 bases. Germline-derived CDR1 and CDR2 are KGHSH and LQKENI. This CDR3 contains 13 residues. With 4 bases clipped from V and 5 bases from J, the junction kept 2 bases outside the gene matches. CDR3 DNA sequence: TGTGCCAGCTCACAAACTAGCGACAATGAGCAGTTCTTC. The encoded protein is CASSQTSDNEQFF.

This chain joins TRBV6-1 and TRBJ2-5, with D uncertain. The CDR3 is 13 amino acids. Deletions cut 8 bases from V and 1 base from J, with 11 bases between. Germline V gives CDR1 MNHNS, CDR2 SASEGT. CDR3 in DNA: TGTGCCAGCCGCCGACCGGGCCAAGAGACCCAGTACTTC. Translating it yields CASRRPGQETQYF.

This clone was picked up one time. The chain carries TRBV4-2 and TRBJ1-2; perhaps TRBD1 as D (6 bases). CDR1 is LGHNA and CDR2 is YNFKEQ in the germline V gene. The V gene lost 1 base and the J gene lost 8 bases, with 20 bases spanning the gap. The CDR3 runs to 16 residues. CDR3 region: CASSQAGGRISKGYTF. In DNA form, the CDR3 reads TGTGCCAGCAGCCAAGCGGGGGGGCGGATTTCGAAAGGCTACACCTTC.

The chain joins TRBV27 to TRBJ2-7; 9 bases are shared with TRBD2. CDR1 and CDR2 (germline): MNHEY, SMNVEV (reference sequence). The ends lost 0 bases at V and 4 bases at J; junction bases unmatched: 10. There are 17 residues in the CDR3. Here the CDR3 reads CASSLSKRSGRQYEQYF. The CDR3 DNA is TGTGCCAGCAGTTTATCGAAACGCAGCGGGAGGCAGTACGAGCAGTACTTC.

This clone was detected only a few times. The chain is built from TRBV12-5 and TRBJ2-5; D not resolved. The J call is doubtful: the DNA matches TRBJ2-7 better. Germline CDR1 is LGHNT and CDR2 is FRNRAP. The CDR3 has 11 amino acids. CDR3 in DNA: TGTGCTAGTGGTCGCTTGGGCGAGCAGTACTTC. Protein sequence: CASGRLGEQYF.

V is TRBV7-6 and J is TRBJ2-1, with 10 positions matching TRBD1. The CDR3 length is 18 residues. The germline V gene encodes CDR1 SGHVS and CDR2 FNYEAQ. V gave up 6 bases and J gave up 1 base; unmatched junction bases: 12. The CDR3 loop is CASSLIGPGQGSYNEQFF. The CDR3 DNA follows: TGTGCCAGCAGTCTCATTGGACCGGGACAGGGGTCCTACAATGAGCAGTTCTTC.

The chain recombines TRBV5-1 with TRBJ2-7; TRBD2 agrees at 7 bases. The CDR3 covers 13 residues. CDR1 is SGHRS and CDR2 is YFSETQ in the germline V gene. Trimming cost V 4 bases and J 6 bases; bases outside gene matches: 7. As DNA, the CDR3 is TGCGCCAGCAGCCTCGGACTAGTCGGCGAGCAGTACTTC. Translating gives CASSLGLVGEQYF.

This clone was detected many times. V and J are TRBV6-6 and TRBJ2-7, with D possibly being TRBD1 or TRBD2 (5 bases each). The CDR3 consists of 13 residues. V lost 7 bases and J 4 bases, leaving 14 bases between the germline ends. CDR1 and CDR2 from the germline V gene are MNHNY and SVGAGI (reference sequence). The CDR3 here is CASMYGAKYEQYF. Here the CDR3 DNA reads TGTGCCAGCATGTACGGGGCAAAATACGAGCAGTACTTC.

For this clone: Additional DNA sequences in this sample encode the identical CDR3. The chain employs TRBV10-3 and TRBJ1-5; D is uncertain. V gave up 2 bases and J gave up 3 bases, with 5 bases separating them. From germline, CDR1 is ENHRY and CDR2 SYGVKD. The CDR3 runs 13 residues. CDR3 coding DNA: TGTGCCATCAGTGAGGGGGTCAATCAGCCCCAGCATTTT. It is translated as CAISEGVNQPQHF.

The rearrangement links TRBV5-1 to TRBJ2-3, with 11 bases fitting TRBD2. Germline V lookup: CDR1 SGHRS, CDR2 YFSETQ. V gave up 3 bases and J gave up 2 bases; unmatched junction bases: 5. This CDR3 spans 16 amino acids. DNA for the CDR3: TGCGCCAGCAGCTACCTAGCGGGAGGAGTCACAGATACGCAGTATTTT. Protein product: CASSYLAGGVTDTQYF.

Points on this clone: The sample has other DNA sequences that encode this CDR3 too. The rearrangement links TRBV9 to TRBJ2-1; a possible D gene is TRBD2 (5 bases). V was trimmed by 3 bases and J by 2 bases, leaving 9 bases between them. The CDR3 has 14 residues. Germline CDR1 and CDR2: SGDLS and YYNGEE. Here the CDR3 DNA reads TGTGCCAGCAGCGCAACCGGGACCTACAATGAGCAGTTCTTC. Translation: CASSATGTYNEQFF.

V is TRBV6-4 and J is TRBJ1-1, with TRBD1 matching 10 bases. Germline assignment: CDR1 MRHNA and CDR2 SNTAGT. This CDR3 is built from 15 residues. V shed 0 bases and J 6 bases; nucleotides not matched to a gene: 4. The CDR3 bases are TGTGCCAGCAGTGACTCGAGACAGGGGGCCGCTGAAGCTTTCTTT. Amino acids: CASSDSRQGAAEAFF.

V gene TRBV11-1 combines with J gene TRBJ1-4; no reliable D call. Germline CDR1 SGHAT, CDR2 FQDESV (reference sequence). V lost 4 bases and J 5 bases, leaving 14 bases between the germline ends. There are 15 residues in the CDR3. The CDR3 spells CASSSPGQPNEKLFF. The DNA for the CDR3 is TGTGCCAGCAGCTCCCCCGGTCAACCCAATGAAAAACTGTTTTTT.

In DNA form, the CDR3 reads TGCAGTGCTCTAGCGGGGGGTACGCAGTATTTT. Its translation is CSALAGGTQYF. This rearrangement joins TRBV20-1 to TRBJ2-3; 11 bases align to TRBD2. The CDR3 contains 11 residues. The germline V gene encodes CDR1 DFQATT and CDR2 SNEGSKA (reference sequence). Losses at the gene ends were 5 bases for V and 8 bases for J; bases not matched to a gene: 0.

This clone appeared many times. One end of the junction varies from germline; a read error may be responsible. This chain uses TRBV7-2 with TRBJ2-7, with 9 bases that match TRBD1. CDR1 is SGHTA, CDR2 FQGNSA, per germline. CDR3 size: 13 residues. The CDR3 DNA reads as TGTGCCAGCAGCTTAGTTTCGGGGGACAGGGCGAGCTTC. This encodes CASSLVSGDRASF.

The chain combines TRBV7-3 with TRBJ2-3; no firm D call. This CDR3 contains 14 residues. CDR1 and CDR2 (germline): SGHTA, FQGTGA. The ends were cut back, 9 bases at V and 0 bases at J, with 13 bases in the middle. Here the CDR3 reads CARRFPASTDTQYF. CDR3 coding DNA: TGTGCCAGAAGGTTCCCCGCAAGCACAGATACGCAGTATTTT.

The gene calls are TRBV18 and TRBJ1-1; D uncertain. The CDR3 is 14 amino acids. CDR1 is KGHSH, CDR2 LQKENI, per germline. V was cut by 3 bases and J by 4 bases, with 12 bases left in between. In DNA, the CDR3 is TGTGCCAGCTCACCCCGAGATGCCAGCACTGAAGCTTTCTTT. It is translated as CASSPRDASTEAFF.